These T cell receptor beta chains were read from a single sample in a study of cytomegalovirus exposure and HLA in healthy donors. Repertoires were generated with immunoSEQ multiplex PCR, while TCRdb's copy carries only in-frame clones and drops some. The data hold 180,000 or so clones, with around 87% observed a single time. Sequenced material: PBMCs. Receptor source: a woman in her twenties or thirties in good health and CMV-seronegative. CDR3s include the opening cysteine and the closing phenylalanine or tryptophan. A D gene is named only where the DNA matches it firmly. Part of the rows lack a size; the others show once, few, many or a class for expanded clones.

.	.	TRBV14	TRBJ1-2	TGTGCCAGCAGCCAAGATCTTAGCTATGGCTACACCTTC	CASSQDLSYGYTF
.	TRBD2	TRBV27	TRBJ2-7	TGTGCCAGCAGTTTATCGTCCTCGGGACTAGCGCACTCCTACGAGCAGTACTTC	CASSLSSSGLAHSYEQYF
.	TRBD2	TRBV6-6	TRBJ2-5	TGTGCCAGCGACAGCGGGGGGTCGGAGACCCAGTACTTC	CASDSGGSETQYF
.	TRBD1	TRBV2	TRBJ1-4	TGTGCCAGCAGCCCGGGACAGGGGAACAGTTTT	CASSPGQGNSF
.	TRBD2	TRBV27	TRBJ2-3	TGTGCCAGCAGTTTATTAGCCATGGAAGGGCCCGCGGGGGGCCCAGATACGCAGTATTTT	CASSLLAMEGPAGGPDTQYF
.	.	TRBV5-6	TRBJ1-4	TGTGCCAGCAGCACGGGGAGCAGATCTAATGAAAAACTGTTTTTT	CASSTGSRSNEKLFF
.	.	TRBV15	TRBJ2-3	TGTGCCACCAGCAGGGAAAGACCGGGACTCTCCACAGATACGCAGTATTTT	CATSRERPGLSTDTQYF
once	.	TRBV6-5	TRBJ1-2	TGTGCCAGCAGGTCAGTCTCCAGCTATGGCTACACCTTC	CASRSVSSYGYTF
.	.	TRBV6-5	TRBJ2-2	TGTGCCAGCAGTTATGCTCTATGGGGCGACACCGGGGAGCTGTTTTTT	CASSYALWGDTGELFF
.	TRBD2	TRBV4-2	TRBJ2-1	TGTGCCAGCAGCCACATAGCGGGGCCAGGAAATGAGCAGTTCTTC	CASSHIAGPGNEQFF
.	.	TRBV5-1	TRBJ1-1	TGCGCCAGCAGCTTGGGTCTCATTGGGGGAGGCTCTGAAGCTTTCTTT	CASSLGLIGGGSEAFF
few	TRBD1	TRBV5-4	TRBJ1-6	TGTGCCAGCAGCCGGGGCGTGGACAGGGACTCACCCCTCCACTTT	CASSRGVDRDSPLHF
few	.	TRBV10-2	TRBJ2-7	TGCGCCAGCAGTGAGCGGGGGAACGAGCAGTACTTC	CASSERGNEQYF
.	.	TRBV2	TRBJ1-4	TGTGCCAGCGCAGACAGTTACAATGAAAAACTGTTTTTT	CASADSYNEKLFF
once	TRBD1	TRBV18	TRBJ2-4	TGTGCCAGCTCACCCGGGACAGGGCGAGACATTCAGTACTTC	CASSPGTGRDIQYF
.	TRBD2	TRBV2	TRBJ2-1	TGTGCCACCCCTCGGAGCGGGGCCTACAATGAGCAGTTCTTC	CATPRSGAYNEQFF
.	TRBD2	TRBV27	TRBJ2-7	TGTGCCAGCAGTTTTTTTAGCGGGGGAGCCTACGAGCAGTACTTC	CASSFFSGGAYEQYF
few	TRBD1	TRBV11-1	TRBJ1-5	TGTGCCAGCAGCCGAGACAGGGGGCGTCCCCAGCATTTT	CASSRDRGRPQHF
.	TRBD1	TRBV4-1	TRBJ1-6	TGCGCCAGCAGCCGGGATACAGGGGCCGCCAATTCACCCCTCCACTTT	CASSRDTGAANSPLHF
.	TRBD1	TRBV19	TRBJ2-2	TGTGCCAGTAGAGTTGGGACAGCGAACACCGGGGAGCTGTTTTTT	CASRVGTANTGELFF
.	TRBD2	TRBV5-4	TRBJ2-7	TGTGCCAGCAGCCGACTAGCGGACCTACAGAACGAGCAGTACTTC	CASSRLADLQNEQYF
.	TRBD1	TRBV11-3	TRBJ2-2	TGTGCCAGCAGCACGCGTTCGGGACAGGGGTACCCCGGGGAGCTGTTTTTT	CASSTRSGQGYPGELFF
once	TRBD2	TRBV5-6	TRBJ2-7	TGTGCCAGCAGCGAGCGGGGGGGCTTCTCGTACGAGCAGTACTTC	CASSERGGFSYEQYF
.	.	TRBV5-1	TRBJ1-1	TGCGCCAGCCTTGGGGCCAACACTGAAGCTTTCTTT	CASLGANTEAFF
once	.	TRBV19	TRBJ1-5	TGTGCCAGTTCAAGGGGGGGCCCAGATAGCAATCAGCCCCAGCATTTT	CASSRGGPDSNQPQHF
once	.	TRBV21-1	TRBJ2-3	TGTGCCAGCCCTTTTGGACAGGGAGAGACAGATACGCAGTATTTT	CASPFGQGETDTQYF
.	TRBD1	TRBV28	TRBJ1-2	TGTGCCAGCAGTTGGACAGGGGCGCCTAACTATGGCTACACCTTC	CASSWTGAPNYGYTF
few	TRBD1	TRBV9	TRBJ2-7	TGTGCCAGCAGCGAATCTGGGACAGTTGACGAGCAGTACTTC	CASSESGTVDEQYF
.	.	TRBV9	TRBJ1-2	TGTGCCAGCAGCGGACAAGGGGCTAACTATGGCTACACCTTC	CASSGQGANYGYTF
once	TRBD1	TRBV5-1	TRBJ1-1	TGCGCCAGCAGCTCCCCGGGGGACAGGGTCACTGAAGCTTTCTTT	CASSSPGDRVTEAFF
.	.	TRBV7-9	TRBJ1-5	TGTGCCAGCAGCTTAGCCGGGGGAAATCAGCCCCAGCATTTT	CASSLAGGNQPQHF
.	.	TRBV7-9	TRBJ2-1	TGTGCCAGCAGCTCACTCGAGGGCGGGGATGAGCAGTTCTTC	CASSSLEGGDEQFF
.	.	TRBV5-1	TRBJ1-1	TGCGCCAGCAGCCGAACGCCCCGAGGGACTGAAGCTTTCTTT	CASSRTPRGTEAFF
.	TRBD2	TRBV5-1	TRBJ2-7	TGCGCCAGCAGTTTTAGCGGGGGGGCTCACGAGCAGTACTTC	CASSFSGGAHEQYF
.	TRBD1	TRBV27	TRBJ1-2	TGTGCCAGCAGCAGGGACAGGGAAGCAGTTGGCTACACCTTC	CASSRDREAVGYTF
.	TRBD1	TRBV4-2	TRBJ1-1	TGTGCCAGCAGCCGACTCCTATTAATCCACCGGTCAGGGGGCCAGACGAAGGCTTTCTTT	CASSRLLLIHRSGGQTKAFF
.	.	TRBV7-5	TRBJ2-3	TGTGTCAAACCCGGGGGGCGCACAGATACGCAGTATTTT	CVKPGGRTDTQYF
.	TRBD2	TRBV29-1	TRBJ2-7	TGCAGCGTTGGAACTAGCGGTGTTGTCTACGAGCAGTACTTC	CSVGTSGVVYEQYF
.	.	TRBV2	TRBJ1-1	TGTGCCACTCAAACGAGGTCAGGGGTGGACACTGAAGCTTTCTTT	CATQTRSGVDTEAFF
.	TRBD1	TRBV7-2	TRBJ2-5	TGTGCCAGCAGCTCATGGACAGGGGGCCAAGAGACCCAGTACTTC	CASSSWTGGQETQYF
once	TRBD1	TRBV7-9	TRBJ2-3	TGTGCCAGCAGCGCTTGGGTAGGGACAGGGGGGTCTCGGGATACGCAGTATTTT	CASSAWVGTGGSRDTQYF
.	.	TRBV14	TRBJ1-2	TGTGCCAGCAGGAGGGGAGGAGACCATAACTATGGCTACACCTTC	CASRRGGDHNYGYTF
.	.	TRBV11-2	TRBJ2-7	TGTGCCAGCAGCCACATCAAATACGAGCAGTACTTC	CASSHIKYEQYF
.	TRBD2	TRBV27	TRBJ2-7	TGTGCCAGCAGTTCACTAGCGGCAAAAATCTCCTACGAGCAGTACTTC	CASSSLAAKISYEQYF
.	TRBD2	TRBV10-3	TRBJ2-5	TGTGCCATCAGTGGGCTAGCGGGGGACCAGGAGACCCAGTACTTC	CAISGLAGDQETQYF
.	.	TRBV5-1	TRBJ2-7	TGCGCCAGCAGCTTGGAGGGAGGAGGGGGCCTGAAAACCTACGAGCAGTACTTC	CASSLEGGGGLKTYEQYF
.	TRBD2	TRBV4-1	TRBJ2-1	TGCGCCAGCAGCCAAGATCAGACTAGCGGGGCTTACAATGAGCAGTTCTTC	CASSQDQTSGAYNEQFF
.	.	TRBV4-1	TRBJ1-1	TGCGCCAGCAGCCTCTCCTTTCGGGCTGAAGCTTTCTTT	CASSLSFRAEAFF
.	.	TRBV5-3	TRBJ2-1	TGTGCCAGAAGCTCAAATAACCTAGACAAGGACAAAACCTTCTACAATGAGCAGTTCTTC	CARSSNNLDKDKTFYNEQFF
once	.	TRBV7-8	TRBJ1-4	TGTGCCAGCAGCTTAGGTCAAGGGGCAACTAATGAAAAACTGTTTTTT	CASSLGQGATNEKLFF
.	TRBD2	TRBV11-2	TRBJ2-1	TGTGCCAGCAGCTTAGGTAGTTTGGGGACTAGCGGTTACAATGAGCAGTTCTTC	CASSLGSLGTSGYNEQFF